The T cell receptor (beta chain) described here comes from a study of human T cells and chemical hapten exposure. Study-wide points: Expanded TCRs grouped into significantly more large CDR3 similarity clusters than controls produced.

In the original analysis: A per-sample median of about 95,000 TCRs was observed, with counts ranging from about 20,000 to 750,000. TCRdb fed the RACE reads into MiXCR, producing one record per CDR3 protein. The V and J calls shown here were made by TCRdb, not taken from the authors' results. In the table there are 99,000 or so distinct CDR3 sequences, 30% to 35% of which are singletons. Time point indicated: patch test 3, about 24 weeks after DPC sensitization. Treatment in this sample: therapeutic diphenylcyclopropenone sensitization with weekly scalp DPC. A word on this clonotype: The antigen is unknown.

Trimming cost V 7 bases and J 0 bases; bases outside gene matches: 13. In germline, CDR1 is MDHEN, CDR2 SYDVKM. The CDR3 runs to 18 residues. The sequencing here drew on whole blood, taken in connection with sensitization to the hapten diphenylcyclopropenone (DPC). The sequence came from a man in his forties with alopecia areata. Some clones in this sample may be carry-over from other donors' samples. The chain carries TRBV28 and TRBJ1-5; 9 bases line up with TRBD1. The CDR3 sequence: CASNKLGQGVYSNQPQHF. CDR3 in DNA: TGTGCCAGCAACAAACTGGGACAGGGCGTTTATAGCAATCAGCCCCAGCATTTT.